This T cell receptor beta chain was sequenced during a study of early T cells in non-severe SARS-CoV-2 infection. In this sample, this clonotype turned up a few times. Unique molecular identifiers tagged individual cDNA molecules. TCRdb re-called the 5' RACE reads with MiXCR, one entry per CDR3 protein. The repertoire holds 55,000 or so distinct CDR3 sequences, with around 13% as singletons. The TCR comes from an adult who was a healthcare worker with PCR-confirmed SARS-CoV-2 infection or an uninfected control (not recorded which). Material for sequencing was whole blood.

The CDR3 is CASSPTTGQGEQYF. The CDR3 region has the DNA TGTGCCAGCAGCCCAACGACAGGGCAAGGGGAGCAGTACTTC. The chain uses TRBV3-1 and TRBJ2-7; 7 nucleotides match TRBD1. The CDR3 runs 14 residues. The V and J ends lost 4 bases and 7 bases, in that order; junction bases with no gene match: 10. In germline, CDR1 is LGHDT, CDR2 YNNKEL (reference sequence).